The 24 T cell receptor beta chains below were found in one sample sequenced in a study of T cells expressing NK-cell markers (dated by TCRdb to the early 2020s). Library preparation employed 5' RACE. Sequencer: Illumina HiSeq 2000. Following TCRdb reprocessing, every CDR3 protein sequence forms one entry, and DNA is not provided. This sample's records show some 150,000 distinct CDR3 sequences. The ten largest clones add up to 9% to 15% of the sample. Input material: blood T cells: a sorted CD56 or NKG2C T cell subset, CD4+ or CD8+ T cells, or bulk PBMC T cells (not recorded which). These receptors were taken from a man younger than 35 in good health. Donor details come from another sample of the same person, matched by shared clones.

This chain links TRBV10-3 with TRBJ1-4. This CDR3 region has 16 residues. The germline CDR1 and CDR2 sequences are ENHRY and SYGVKD. The CDR3 sequence: CAISDILRADSGKLFF.

The chain joins TRBV7-8 to TRBJ2-2; TCRdb's D call, TRBD1, is unchecked because there is no DNA. CDR3 length: 16 residues. Per the germline V gene, CDR1 is SGHVS and CDR2 is FQNEAQ. CDR3 residues: CASSSRQGMNTGELFF.

The chain has TRBV6-5 and TRBJ2-7. The CDR3 consists of 14 residues. Germline V gives CDR1 MNHEY, CDR2 SVGAGI. The CDR3 region is CASSSDLIPYEQYF.

The chain uses TRBV7-6 and TRBJ1-6. In germline, CDR1 is SGHVS, CDR2 FNYEAQ. This CDR3 has 13 residues. CDR3 residues: CASSLSRGSPLHF.

The chain links TRBV12-5 to TRBJ2-1; without DNA, the TCRdb call of TRBD2 cannot be checked. The CDR3 covers 15 residues. The germline V gene has CDR1 LGHNT and CDR2 FRNRAP. The CDR3 sequence: CASGSLAGTLNEQFF.

This rearrangement joins TRBV7-6 to TRBJ2-1; TCRdb's D gene call, TRBD2, goes unchecked for lack of DNA. The CDR3 totals 17 residues. CDR1 and CDR2 from the germline V gene are SGHVS and FNYEAQ. Here the CDR3 reads CASSEVAGAPSYNEQFF.

The CDR3 reads CASSWSGGQDTIYF. The genes are TRBV13 and TRBJ1-3. The CDR3 is 14 amino acids. CDR1 PRHDT and CDR2 FYEKMQ come from the germline V gene (reference sequence).

The chain links TRBV29-1 to TRBJ2-7; with no DNA, the TCRdb D assignment of TRBD1 cannot be verified. Germline V gene sequence: CDR1 SQVTM, CDR2 ANQGSEA. The CDR3 length is 12 residues. The CDR3: CSAAGQGYEQYF.

The CDR3 spells CASSQGWGTGAMNTEAFF. This chain connects TRBV4-1 to TRBJ1-1; TCRdb's assignment of TRBD1 cannot be checked, as there is no DNA. There are 18 residues in the CDR3. Germline CDR1 and CDR2: MGHRA and YSYEKL.

This chain joins TRBV19 and TRBJ2-1; TCRdb's D call, TRBD2, is unchecked because there is no DNA. Germline V gene lookup returns CDR1 LNHDA and CDR2 SQIVND (reference sequence). The CDR3 length is 12 residues. CDR3 in amino acids: CASNRGGGEQFF.

J is TRBJ2-7 and V is TRBV5-4; TCRdb designates TRBD1, a call that cannot be tested without DNA. In germline, CDR1 is SGHNT, CDR2 YYREEE (reference sequence). This CDR3 contains 15 residues. CDR3 amino acids: CASSPGTGVSYEQYF.

The chain uses TRBV18 and TRBJ2-1; TCRdb's assignment of TRBD1 cannot be checked, as there is no DNA. The CDR3 covers 15 residues. The germline V gene encodes CDR1 KGHSH and CDR2 LQKENI. The CDR3 is CAIPETETTNNEQFF.

CDR3 sequence: CSASLAGGPSYNEQFF. This chain connects TRBV20-1 to TRBJ2-1; without DNA, the TCRdb call of TRBD2 cannot be checked. CDR1 and CDR2 (germline): DFQATT, SNEGSKA (reference sequence). The CDR3 loop spans 16 amino acids.

The V and J genes are TRBV27 and TRBJ2-2; the D gene TCRdb calls, TRBD2, cannot be checked with no DNA. This CDR3 comprises 16 residues. The germline CDR1 and CDR2 sequences are MNHEY and SMNVEV (reference sequence). This CDR3 is CASSSVGTSDAGELFF.

The rearrangement links TRBV14 to TRBJ2-1; TCRdb indicates TRBD2, and absent DNA this call remains unverified. Germline lookup yields CDR1 SGHDN and CDR2 FVKESK. This CDR3 has 15 amino acids. CDR3 amino acids: CASSRGVSGYNEQFF.

The V call is TRBV25-1, the J call TRBJ2-1. Germline lookup yields CDR1 MGHDK and CDR2 SYGVNS. The CDR3 is 15 amino acids. The CDR3 is CASSDGASAYNEQFF.

The chain joins TRBV19 to TRBJ2-2; without DNA, the TCRdb call of TRBD2 cannot be checked. The CDR3 has 14 amino acids. Looked up from germline, CDR1 is LNHDA and CDR2 is SQIVND (reference sequence). CDR3 amino acids: CASSIELGSGELFF.

The chain links TRBV7-9 to TRBJ2-2; the TCRdb call, TRBD1, lacks DNA for checking. The germline V gene encodes CDR1 SEHNR and CDR2 FQNEAQ (reference sequence). The CDR3 covers 12 residues. The CDR3 loop is CASSSPPGELFF.

The chain uses TRBV6-2 or TRBV6-3 and TRBJ2-5. The CDR3 sequence is 15 residues long. Germline V gene data show CDR1 as MNHEY and CDR2 as SVGEGT. CDR3 residues: CASSYGSARRETQYF.

V gene TRBV6-5 combines with J gene TRBJ1-5; the D gene TCRdb calls, TRBD1, cannot be checked with no DNA. Germline CDR1 is MNHEY and CDR2 is SVGAGI. This CDR3 has 15 residues. The CDR3 loop is CASSYAGGGGGPQHF.

The gene calls are TRBV30 and TRBJ2-5; checking the TCRdb D call of TRBD1 is not possible without DNA. The length of the CDR3 is 14 residues. Per germline, CDR1 GTSNPN and CDR2 SVGIG (reference sequence). CDR3 loop: CAWSTGTGKETQYF.

The V and J genes are TRBV12-3 or TRBV12-4 and TRBJ1-1; there is no DNA to check the TCRdb D call of TRBD1. CDR3 length: 11 amino acids. CDR3 residues: CASSPGDEAFF.

CDR3: CASSLGTGRQPQHF. The chain employs TRBV7-8 and TRBJ1-5; TCRdb's D call of TRBD1 is untestable without DNA. Germline V gene lookup returns CDR1 SGHVS and CDR2 FQNEAQ. The CDR3 spans 14 residues.

The V call is TRBV20-1, the J call TRBJ2-5; the D call from TCRdb, TRBD1, cannot be confirmed without DNA. In germline, CDR1 is DFQATT, CDR2 SNEGSKA (reference sequence). The CDR3 sequence is 15 residues long. CDR3 sequence reads: CSARWGNIVKETQYF.